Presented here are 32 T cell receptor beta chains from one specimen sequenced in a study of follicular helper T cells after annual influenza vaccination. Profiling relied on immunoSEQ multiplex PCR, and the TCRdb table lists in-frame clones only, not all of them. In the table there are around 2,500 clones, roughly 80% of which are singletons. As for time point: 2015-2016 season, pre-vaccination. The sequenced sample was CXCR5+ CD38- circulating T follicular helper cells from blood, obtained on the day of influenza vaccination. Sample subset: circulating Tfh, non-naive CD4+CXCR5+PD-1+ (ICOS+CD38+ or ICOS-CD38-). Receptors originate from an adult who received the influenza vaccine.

For the CDR3, the DNA is TGTGCCAGCAGTCGGGAGGGCCGGGAGACCCAGTACTTC. It codes for CASSREGRETQYF. The chain joins TRBV2 to TRBJ2-5; 8 nucleotides agree with TRBD2. The ends lost 5 bases at V and 5 bases at J; junction bases unmatched: 4. The CDR3 extends over 13 amino acids. Germline V gene lookup returns CDR1 SNHLY and CDR2 FYNNEI.

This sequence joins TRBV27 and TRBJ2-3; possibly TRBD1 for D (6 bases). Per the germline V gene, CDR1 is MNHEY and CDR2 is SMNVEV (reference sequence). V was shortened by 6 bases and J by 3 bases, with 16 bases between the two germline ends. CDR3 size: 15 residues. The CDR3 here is CASRPEGEGTDTQYF. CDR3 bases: TGTGCCAGCAGGCCCGAGGGGGAAGGGACAGATACGCAGTATTTT.

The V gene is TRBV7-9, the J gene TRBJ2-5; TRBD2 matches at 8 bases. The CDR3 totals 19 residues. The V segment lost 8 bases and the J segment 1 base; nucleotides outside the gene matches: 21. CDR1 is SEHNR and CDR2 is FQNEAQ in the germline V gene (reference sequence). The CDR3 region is CASQRATAPSGPAQETQYF. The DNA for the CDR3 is TGTGCCAGCCAAAGGGCTACAGCTCCTAGCGGGCCGGCCCAAGAGACCCAGTACTTC. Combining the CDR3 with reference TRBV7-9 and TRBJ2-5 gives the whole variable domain DTGVSQNPRHKITKRGQNVTFRCDPISEHNRLYWYRQTLGQGPEFLTYFQNEAQLEKSRLLSDRFSAERPKGSFSTLEIQRTEQGDSAMYLCASQRATAPSGPAQETQYFGPGTRLLVL.

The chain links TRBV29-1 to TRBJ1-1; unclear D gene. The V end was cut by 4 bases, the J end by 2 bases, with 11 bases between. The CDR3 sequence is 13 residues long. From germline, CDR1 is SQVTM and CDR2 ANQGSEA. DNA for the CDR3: TGCAGCGTTGCCAGACCGGCAAACACTGAAGCTTTCTTT. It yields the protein CSVARPANTEAFF.

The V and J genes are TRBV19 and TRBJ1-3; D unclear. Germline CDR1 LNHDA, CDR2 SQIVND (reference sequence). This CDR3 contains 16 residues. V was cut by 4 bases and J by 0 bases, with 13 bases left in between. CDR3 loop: CASSREQRTSGNTIYF. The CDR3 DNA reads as TGTGCCAGTAGTAGAGAGCAACGAACCTCTGGAAACACCATATATTTT. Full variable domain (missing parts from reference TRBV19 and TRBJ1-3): DGGITQSPKYLFRKEGQNVTLSCEQNLNHDAMYWYRQDPGQGLRLIYYSQIVNDFQKGDIAEGYSVSREKKESFPLTVTSAQKNPTAFYLCASSREQRTSGNTIYFGEGSWLTVV.

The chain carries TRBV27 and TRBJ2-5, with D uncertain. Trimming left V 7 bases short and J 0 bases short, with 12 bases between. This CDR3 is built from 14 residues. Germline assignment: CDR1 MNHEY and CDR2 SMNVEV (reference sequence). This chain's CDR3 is CASKVTAYQETQYF. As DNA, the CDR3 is TGTGCCAGCAAAGTCACAGCGTACCAAGAGACCCAGTACTTC.

DNA for the CDR3: TGCGCCAGCAGCTTGGGACACGGCTCCTACGAGCAGTACTTC. Translating gives CASSLGHGSYEQYF. The V gene is TRBV5-1, the J gene TRBJ2-7; no clear D gene. The length of the CDR3 is 14 residues. With 0 bases removed from V and 0 bases from J, the gap between germline ends came to 7 bases. Germline CDR1 SGHRS, CDR2 YFSETQ.

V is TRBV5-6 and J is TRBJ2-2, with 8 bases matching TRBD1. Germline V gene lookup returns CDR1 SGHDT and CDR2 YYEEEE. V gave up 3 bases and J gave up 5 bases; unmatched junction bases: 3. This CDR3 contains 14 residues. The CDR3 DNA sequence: TGTGCCAGCAGCTGGACAGGGCGTACCGGGGAGCTGTTTTTT. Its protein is CASSWTGRTGELFF.

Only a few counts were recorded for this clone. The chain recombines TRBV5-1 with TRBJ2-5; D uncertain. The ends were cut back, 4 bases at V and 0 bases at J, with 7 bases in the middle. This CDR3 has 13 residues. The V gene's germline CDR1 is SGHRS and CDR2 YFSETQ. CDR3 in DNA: TGCGCCAGCAGCGTGTGGAACCAAGAGACCCAGTACTTC. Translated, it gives CASSVWNQETQYF.

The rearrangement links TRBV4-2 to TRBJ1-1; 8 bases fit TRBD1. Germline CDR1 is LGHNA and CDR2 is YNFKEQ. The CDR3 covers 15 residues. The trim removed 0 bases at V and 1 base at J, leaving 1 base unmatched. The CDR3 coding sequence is TGTGCCAGCAGCCAAGAGACAGGGGCGAACACTGAAGCTTTCTTT. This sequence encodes CASSQETGANTEAFF.

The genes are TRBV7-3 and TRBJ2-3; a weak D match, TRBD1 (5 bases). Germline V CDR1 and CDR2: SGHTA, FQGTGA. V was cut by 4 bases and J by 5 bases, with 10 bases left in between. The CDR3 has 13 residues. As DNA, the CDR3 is TGTGCCAGCAGCTCCACAGGAATAGATACGCAGTATTTT. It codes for CASSSTGIDTQYF.

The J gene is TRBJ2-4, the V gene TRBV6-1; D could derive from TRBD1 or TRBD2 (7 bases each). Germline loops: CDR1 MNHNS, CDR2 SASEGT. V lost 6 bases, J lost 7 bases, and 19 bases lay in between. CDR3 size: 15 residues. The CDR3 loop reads CASRFRGGLGNIQYF. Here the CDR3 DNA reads TGTGCCAGCAGATTCAGGGGGGGCCTCGGGAACATTCAGTACTTC.

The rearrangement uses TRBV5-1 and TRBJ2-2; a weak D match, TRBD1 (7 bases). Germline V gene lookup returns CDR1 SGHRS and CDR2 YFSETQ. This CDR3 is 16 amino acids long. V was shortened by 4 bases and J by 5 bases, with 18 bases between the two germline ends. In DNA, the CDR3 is TGCGCCAGCAGCCTCCAGGGGGGAAGCCGAACCGGGGAGCTGTTTTTT. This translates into CASSLQGGSRTGELFF.

As DNA, the CDR3 is TGTGCCAGCAGCCCTACGACCTCCACAGATACGCAGTATTTT. It yields the protein CASSPTTSTDTQYF. The chain links TRBV7-2 to TRBJ2-3; D gene uncertain. The CDR3 is 14 amino acids. The germline V and J ends were trimmed by 5 bases and 2 bases, with 11 bases remaining between them. Germline V gene data show CDR1 as SGHTA and CDR2 as FQGNSA.

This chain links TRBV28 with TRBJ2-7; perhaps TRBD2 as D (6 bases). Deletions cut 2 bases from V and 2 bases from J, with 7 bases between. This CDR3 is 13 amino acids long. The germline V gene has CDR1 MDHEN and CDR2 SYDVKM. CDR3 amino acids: CASSLGRTYEQYF. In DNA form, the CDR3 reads TGTGCCAGCAGTTTAGGGAGGACCTACGAGCAGTACTTC.

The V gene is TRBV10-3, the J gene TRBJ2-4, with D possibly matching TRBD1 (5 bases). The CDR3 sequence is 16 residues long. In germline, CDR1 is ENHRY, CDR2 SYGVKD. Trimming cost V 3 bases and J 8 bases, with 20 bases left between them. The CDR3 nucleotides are TGTGCCATCAGTGAAGGGGTTAGTGGGTTGAGCCACATTCAGTACTTC. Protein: CAISEGVSGLSHIQYF.

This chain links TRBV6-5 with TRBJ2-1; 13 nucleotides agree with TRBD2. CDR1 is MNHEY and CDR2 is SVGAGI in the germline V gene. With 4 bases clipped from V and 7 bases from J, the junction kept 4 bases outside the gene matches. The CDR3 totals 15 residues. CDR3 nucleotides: TGTGCCAGCAGTTCCCCGACTAGCGGGAGGAATGAGCAGTTCTTC. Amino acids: CASSSPTSGRNEQFF.

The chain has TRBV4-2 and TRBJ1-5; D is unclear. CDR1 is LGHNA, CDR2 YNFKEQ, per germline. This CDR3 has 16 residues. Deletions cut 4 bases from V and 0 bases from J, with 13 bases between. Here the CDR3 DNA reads TGTGCCAGCAGCCCTAACAACGGGATTAGCAATCAGCCCCAGCATTTT. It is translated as CASSPNNGISNQPQHF.

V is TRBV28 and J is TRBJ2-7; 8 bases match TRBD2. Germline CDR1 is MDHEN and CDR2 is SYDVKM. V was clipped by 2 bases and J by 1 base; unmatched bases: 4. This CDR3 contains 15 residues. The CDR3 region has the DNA TGTGCCAGCAGTTTAGGGTCTAGCGGGTCCTACGAGCAGTACTTC. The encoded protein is CASSLGSSGSYEQYF.

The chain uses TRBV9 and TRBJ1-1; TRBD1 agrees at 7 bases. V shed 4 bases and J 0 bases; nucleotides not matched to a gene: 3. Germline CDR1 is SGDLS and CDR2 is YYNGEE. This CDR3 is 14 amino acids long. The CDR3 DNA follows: TGTGCCAGCAGCAGGGACAGCCTGAACACTGAAGCTTTCTTT. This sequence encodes CASSRDSLNTEAFF.

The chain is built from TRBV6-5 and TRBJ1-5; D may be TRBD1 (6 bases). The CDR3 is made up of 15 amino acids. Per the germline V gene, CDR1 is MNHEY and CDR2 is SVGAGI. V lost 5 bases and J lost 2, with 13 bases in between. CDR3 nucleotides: TGTGCCAGCAGTCCTACCGCAGGGGGCAATCAGCCCCAGCATTTT. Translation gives CASSPTAGGNQPQHF.

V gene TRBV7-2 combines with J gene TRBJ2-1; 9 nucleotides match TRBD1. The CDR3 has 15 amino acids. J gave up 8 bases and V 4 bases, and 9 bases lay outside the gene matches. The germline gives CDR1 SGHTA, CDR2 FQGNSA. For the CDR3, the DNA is TGTGCCAGCAGCTACCAACAGGGGGCAGGCTATGAGCAGTTCTTC. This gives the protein CASSYQQGAGYEQFF.

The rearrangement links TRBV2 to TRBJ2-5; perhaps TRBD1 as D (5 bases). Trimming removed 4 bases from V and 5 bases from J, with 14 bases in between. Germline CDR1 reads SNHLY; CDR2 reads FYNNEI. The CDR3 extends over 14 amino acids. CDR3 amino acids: CASSVGHGRETQYF. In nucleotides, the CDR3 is TGTGCCAGCAGTGTAGGACACGGCCGTGAGACCCAGTACTTC.

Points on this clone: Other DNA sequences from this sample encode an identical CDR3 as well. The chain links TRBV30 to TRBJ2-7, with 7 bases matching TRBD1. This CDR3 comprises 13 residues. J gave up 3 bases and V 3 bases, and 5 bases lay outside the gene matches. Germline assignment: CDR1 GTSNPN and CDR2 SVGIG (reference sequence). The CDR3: CAWSEDRDYEQYF. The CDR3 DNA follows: TGTGCCTGGAGCGAAGACAGGGACTACGAGCAGTACTTC. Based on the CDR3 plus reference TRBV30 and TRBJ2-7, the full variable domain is SQTIHQWPATLVQPVGSPLSLECTVEGTSNPNLYWYRQAAGRGLQLLFYSVGIGQISSEVPQNLSASRPQDRQFILSSKKLLLSDSGFYLCAWSEDRDYEQYFGPGTRLTVT.

The CDR3, as DNA: TGTGCCAGCAGCAAACTGGGGACAGGGAGCTCTGGGGCCAACGTCCTGACTTTC. Protein: CASSKLGTGSSGANVLTF. The chain recombines TRBV2 with TRBJ2-6; 9 bases are a match to TRBD1. Germline V gene data show CDR1 as SNHLY and CDR2 as FYNNEI. This CDR3 spans 18 amino acids. V trimming: 6 bases; J trimming: 0 bases; junction bases outside the gene matches: 9.

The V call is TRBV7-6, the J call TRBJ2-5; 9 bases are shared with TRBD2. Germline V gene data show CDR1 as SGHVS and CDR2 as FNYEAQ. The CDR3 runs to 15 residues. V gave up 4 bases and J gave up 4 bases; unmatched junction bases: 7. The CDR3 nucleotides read TGTGCCAGCAGCTCTCCGGGACTAGCTTTAGAGACCCAGTACTTC. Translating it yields CASSSPGLALETQYF.

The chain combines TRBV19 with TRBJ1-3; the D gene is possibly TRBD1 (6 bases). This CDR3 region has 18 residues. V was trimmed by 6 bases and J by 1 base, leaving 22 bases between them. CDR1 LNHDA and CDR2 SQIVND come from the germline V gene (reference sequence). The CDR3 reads CASSLSKGGGSSGNTIYF. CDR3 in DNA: TGTGCCAGTAGCCTATCTAAAGGCGGGGGCTCGTCTGGAAACACCATATATTTT.

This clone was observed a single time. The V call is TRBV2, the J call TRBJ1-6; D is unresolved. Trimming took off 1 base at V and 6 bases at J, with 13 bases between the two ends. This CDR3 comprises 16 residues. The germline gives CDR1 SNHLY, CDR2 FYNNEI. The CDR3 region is CASSEESGRINSPLHF. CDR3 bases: TGTGCCAGCAGTGAAGAGTCGGGCAGGATTAATTCACCCCTCCACTTT.

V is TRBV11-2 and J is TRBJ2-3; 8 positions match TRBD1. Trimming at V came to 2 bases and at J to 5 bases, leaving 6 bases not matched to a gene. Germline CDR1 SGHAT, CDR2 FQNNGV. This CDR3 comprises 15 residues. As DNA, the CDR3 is TGTGCCAGCAGCTTATGGGACAGGAAGGGAGATACGCAGTATTTT. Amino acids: CASSLWDRKGDTQYF. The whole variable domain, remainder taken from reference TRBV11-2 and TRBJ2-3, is EAGVAQSPRYKIIEKRQSVAFWCNPISGHATLYWYQQILGQGPKLLIQFQNNGVVDDSQLPKDRFSAERLKGVDSTLKIQPAKLEDSAVYLCASSLWDRKGDTQYFGPGTRLTVL.

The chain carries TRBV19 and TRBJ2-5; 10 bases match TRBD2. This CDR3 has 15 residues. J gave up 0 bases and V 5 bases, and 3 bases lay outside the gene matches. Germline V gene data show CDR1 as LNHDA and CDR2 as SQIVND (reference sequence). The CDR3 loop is CASSSLAGDQETQYF. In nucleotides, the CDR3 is TGTGCCAGTAGTTCCCTAGCGGGAGACCAAGAGACCCAGTACTTC.

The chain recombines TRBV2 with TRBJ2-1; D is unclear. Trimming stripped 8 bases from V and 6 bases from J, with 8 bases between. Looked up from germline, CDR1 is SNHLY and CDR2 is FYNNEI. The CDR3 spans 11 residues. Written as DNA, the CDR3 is TGTGCCAGCCTTCCGTTCAATGAGCAGTTCTTC. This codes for CASLPFNEQFF.

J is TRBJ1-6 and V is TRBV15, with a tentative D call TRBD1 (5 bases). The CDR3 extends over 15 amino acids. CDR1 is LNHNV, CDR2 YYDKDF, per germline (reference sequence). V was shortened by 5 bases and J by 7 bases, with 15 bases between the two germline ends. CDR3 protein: CATSLDNQGNSPLHF. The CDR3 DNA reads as TGTGCCACCAGCTTGGACAACCAGGGAAATTCACCCCTCCACTTT.